This record looks at one TCR beta chain sequence and its context. This table comes from immunoSEQ multiplex PCR, and its TCRdb copy is limited to in-frame clones, with some not included. The sample records some 25,000 clones, 86% being singletons. This record belongs to a study of ipilimumab plus nivolumab after autologous stem cell transplantation. Study-level information: Median doses per patient: a few ipilimumab, fewer than ten nivolumab. The DLBCL group included primary refractory and relapsed cases.

Checkpoint therapy with ipilimumab 1 mg/kg began 14 to 28 days after transplant. Patients received nivolumab 3 mg/kg at weeks 1, 4, 7, 10, then fortnightly to week 26. The V end lost 6 bases, the J end lost 5 bases, and 11 bases lay between the germline ends. CDR1 MNHNS and CDR2 SASEGT come from the germline V gene. The CDR3 covers 13 residues. The material was PBMCs, obtained in a trial of ipilimumab plus nivolumab as post-transplant consolidation. The gene calls are TRBV6-1 and TRBJ1-5; unclear D gene. The TCR originated in a male donor with diffuse large B-cell lymphoma. The CDR3 DNA sequence: TGTGCCAGCAGGCCCAAGGTCGATCAGCCCCAGCATTTT. Its protein is CASRPKVDQPQHF.